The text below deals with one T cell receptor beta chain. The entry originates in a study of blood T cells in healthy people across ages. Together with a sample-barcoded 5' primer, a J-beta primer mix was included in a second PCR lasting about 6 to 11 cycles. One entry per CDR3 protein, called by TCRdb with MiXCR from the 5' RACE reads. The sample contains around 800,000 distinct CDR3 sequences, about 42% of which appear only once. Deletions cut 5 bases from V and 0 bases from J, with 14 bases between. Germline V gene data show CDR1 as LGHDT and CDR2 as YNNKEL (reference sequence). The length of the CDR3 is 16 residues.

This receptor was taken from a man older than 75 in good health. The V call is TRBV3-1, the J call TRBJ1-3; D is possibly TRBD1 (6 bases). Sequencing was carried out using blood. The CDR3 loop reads CASSADRLSSGNTIYF. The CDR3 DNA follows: TGTGCCAGCAGCGCTGACAGGCTGAGCTCTGGAAACACCATATATTTT. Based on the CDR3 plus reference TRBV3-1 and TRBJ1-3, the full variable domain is DTAVSQTPKYLVTQMGNDKSIKCEQNLGHDTMYWYKQDSKKFLKIMFSYNNKELIINETVPNRFSPKSPDKAHLNLHINSLELGDSAVYFCASSADRLSSGNTIYFGEGSWLTVV.